These 2 T cell receptor beta chains were sequenced from one sample in a study of blood T cell repertoires in COVID-19. Clones were sequenced by immunoSEQ multiplex PCR, and TCRdb holds only the in-frame ones, with some missing. Here the sample spans some 270,000 clones, 80% to 85% being singletons. The sequencing input was peripheral blood. The receptors originated from a woman aged 40 to 55 who had recovered from COVID-19.

This clone has a handful of counts. The chain uses TRBV6-5 and TRBJ1-6; TRBD1 matches 9 bases. CDR1 is MNHEY, CDR2 SVGAGI, per germline. With V trimmed by 7 bases and J by 7 bases, 2 bases remained unmatched. The CDR3 length is 13 residues. The CDR3 protein is CASIGTGNSPLHF. The CDR3 DNA is TGTGCCAGCATCGGGACAGGGAATTCACCCCTCCACTTT.

The J gene is TRBJ1-2, the V gene TRBV6-5, with 7 bases that match TRBD1. Trimming at V came to 8 bases and at J to 8 bases, leaving 11 bases not matched to a gene. Germline V CDR1 and CDR2: MNHEY, SVGAGI. The CDR3 has 13 residues. The CDR3 nucleotides read TGTGCCAGCGGAACGACAGGGAACGTGGGCTACACCTTC. Translated: CASGTTGNVGYTF.